The 29 T cell receptor beta chains below come from one sample, sequenced in a study of blood T cells in healthy people across ages (dated by TCRdb to about 2015). Library creation used 5' RACE. Reads for this sample came from an Illumina HiSeq 2500. A second PCR of about 6 to 12 cycles was performed with a sample-barcoded 5' primer and a J-beta primer mix. The public reads were run again by TCRdb, first through fastp at Q25 and then through MiXCR, and only productive beta chains were kept. Each entry is one CDR3 protein sequence, shown with its most common DNA and genes. The sample profile shows about 1,600,000 distinct CDR3 sequences; around 39% of them were found once. The ten largest clones take up under 8% of the sample. Input material: blood. These receptor sequences come from a woman younger than 35 in good health.

The sample holds a few counts of this clonotype. The gene calls are TRBV7-9 and TRBJ1-1; TRBD1 might be the D (5 bases). CDR3 length: 15 residues. The germline gives CDR1 SEHNR, CDR2 FQNEAQ (reference sequence). Trimming took off 4 bases at V and 4 bases at J, with 16 bases between the two ends. The CDR3 region has the DNA TGTGCCAGCAGCTCCTCAGGGAGTAGCGCCACTGAAGCTTTCTTT. Its protein product is CASSSSGSSATEAFF.

The J gene is TRBJ1-3, the V gene TRBV20-1; the D gene is possibly TRBD1 (6 bases). The CDR3 consists of 14 residues. Per germline, CDR1 DFQATT and CDR2 SNEGSKA (reference sequence). V was trimmed by 2 bases and J by 0 bases, leaving 8 bases between them. The CDR3, as DNA: TGCAGTGCTAGAACGACAGGCTCTGGAAACACCATATATTTT. Translated: CSARTTGSGNTIYF.

Only a few counts were recorded for this clonotype. V gene TRBV20-1 combines with J gene TRBJ1-6; TRBD1 is a possible D gene (6 bases). V was pared by 1 base and J by 2 bases, with 12 bases between. This CDR3 is built from 16 residues. Germline V gene data show CDR1 as DFQATT and CDR2 as SNEGSKA (reference sequence). The CDR3 spells CSARASQGPYNSPLHF. CDR3 DNA: TGCAGTGCTAGAGCTTCACAGGGACCCTATAATTCACCCCTCCACTTT.

The chain combines TRBV29-1 with TRBJ1-1; possibly TRBD1 for D (5 bases). The CDR3 runs to 10 residues. Trimming removed 7 bases from V and 8 bases from J, with 11 bases in between. Germline CDR1 SQVTM, CDR2 ANQGSEA. This CDR3 is CSASGGEAFF. The CDR3 DNA is TGCAGCGCCTCGGGGGGAGAAGCTTTCTTT.

V and J are TRBV5-1 and TRBJ2-3, with unresolved D. CDR1 and CDR2 (germline): SGHRS, YFSETQ. Trimming stripped 7 bases from V and 1 base from J, with 10 bases between. The CDR3 contains 13 residues. CDR3 sequence: CASHVLRTDTQYF. In nucleotides, the CDR3 is TGCGCCAGCCATGTCCTTCGCACAGATACGCAGTATTTT.

V is TRBV30 and J is TRBJ1-2, with TRBD1 identical over 9 bases. Per germline, CDR1 GTSNPN and CDR2 SVGIG (reference sequence). J was trimmed by 8 bases and V by 4 bases; bases with no gene match: 8. CDR3 size: 13 residues. CDR3 residues: CAWKETGGRGYTF. The DNA for the CDR3 is TGTGCCTGGAAGGAGACAGGGGGACGCGGCTACACCTTC.

Many counts were recorded for this clonotype. V gene TRBV11-2 combines with J gene TRBJ2-7; D gene uncertain. Germline CDR1 and CDR2: SGHAT and FQNNGV. The CDR3 spans 14 residues. Trimming took off 0 bases at V and 8 bases at J, with 14 bases between the two ends. The chain's CDR3 is CASSLDIGQNKQYF. DNA for the CDR3: TGTGCCAGCAGCTTAGATATAGGTCAAAATAAGCAGTACTTC.

V usage is TRBV6-2 or TRBV6-3 and J usage is TRBJ2-5, with TRBD2 matching over 11 bases. CDR1 MNHEY and CDR2 SVGEGT come from the germline V gene. This CDR3 region has 17 residues. V shed 7 bases, J shed 4 bases, and the junction held 14 bases outside the gene matches. This CDR3 is CASKEVAGGPSIETQYF. The CDR3 DNA is TGTGCCAGCAAGGAAGTAGCGGGGGGGCCCTCCATAGAGACCCAGTACTTC.

This clonotype was detected a few times. The chain recombines TRBV9 with TRBJ2-7; no reliable D call. V was pared by 0 bases and J by 6 bases, with 10 bases between. The CDR3 consists of 13 residues. Germline CDR1 SGDLS, CDR2 YYNGEE. The CDR3, as DNA: TGTGCCAGCAGCGTAGCCCCCCCGGGCGAGCAGTACTTC. Translated, it gives CASSVAPPGEQYF. The entire variable domain, with the rest obtained from reference TRBV9 and TRBJ2-7, is as follows: DSGVTQTPKHLITATGQRVTLRCSPRSGDLSVYWYQQSLDQGLQFLIQYYNGEERAKGNILERFSAQQFPDLHSELNLSSLELGDSALYFCASSVAPPGEQYFGPGTRLTVT.

The rearrangement links TRBV28 to TRBJ1-4; D gene unclear. Trimming took off 5 bases at V and 6 bases at J, with 16 bases between the two ends. CDR1 MDHEN and CDR2 SYDVKM come from the germline V gene. CDR3 length: 15 residues. The DNA for the CDR3 is TGTGCCAGCAGTCTTATCGGGAGAACGCATGAAAAACTGTTTTTT. It specifies CASSLIGRTHEKLFF.

V usage is TRBV3-1 and J usage is TRBJ1-2, with D unclear. Germline CDR1 is LGHDT and CDR2 is YNNKEL (reference sequence). This CDR3 contains 14 residues. Trimming took 0 bases from V and 3 from J, leaving 8 bases between them. The CDR3 region is CASSQEDAHYGYTF. CDR3 sequence (DNA): TGTGCCAGCAGCCAAGAGGACGCTCACTATGGCTACACCTTC.

The chain uses TRBV6-4 and TRBJ1-1, with 8 bases that match TRBD1. The J segment lost 0 bases and the V segment lost 6 bases, leaving 3 bases of the junction unmatched. The CDR3 runs 14 residues. CDR1 MRHNA and CDR2 SNTAGT come from the germline V gene. The CDR3 nucleotides are TGTGCCAGCAGGAAGGACAGGGTGAACACTGAAGCTTTCTTT. It translates to CASRKDRVNTEAFF.

This chain connects TRBV18 to TRBJ2-4; weak D call: TRBD1 (5 bases). CDR3 length: 14 amino acids. In germline, CDR1 is KGHSH, CDR2 LQKENI. Trimming removed 4 bases at V and 8 bases at J, with 15 bases between. CDR3 DNA sequence: TGTGCCAGCTCACTCAGGGTGGGCGAGGACATTCAGTACTTC. Residues: CASSLRVGEDIQYF.

This clonotype was detected only a few times. The CDR3 region is CSASGQGNSPLHF. For the CDR3, the DNA is TGCAGTGCTAGTGGTCAGGGGAATTCACCCCTCCACTTT. The rearrangement links TRBV20-1 to TRBJ1-6; D is perhaps TRBD1 (6 bases). Between the trimmed V and J ends, which lost 3 bases and 7 bases, there was a span of 10 bases. CDR1 and CDR2 from the germline V gene are DFQATT and SNEGSKA (reference sequence). This CDR3 region has 13 residues.

The V gene is TRBV6-1, the J gene TRBJ2-4, with D possibly TRBD2 on 6 matching bases. Germline CDR1 and CDR2: MNHNS and SASEGT. The CDR3 is made up of 14 amino acids. V lost 1 base to trimming and J lost 8 bases, with 12 bases between them. CDR3 nucleotides: TGTGCCAGCAGTGAAGACAGGCGGAGGGACATTCAGTACTTC. Protein product: CASSEDRRRDIQYF.

The table lists this clonotype with many counts. The chain joins TRBV10-3 to TRBJ1-6, with D maybe TRBD1 (6 bases). Germline CDR1 reads ENHRY; CDR2 reads SYGVKD. Trimming stripped 6 bases from V and 8 bases from J, with 14 bases between. The CDR3 is made up of 14 amino acids. The CDR3 protein is CAISPRDIDSPLHF. The CDR3 DNA sequence: TGTGCCATCAGCCCCCGGGACATCGATTCACCCCTCCACTTT.

The CDR3 sequence is CASSLALTSGGTPVRYNEQYF. The CDR3, as DNA: TGTGCCAGCAGCTTGGCCCTGACTAGCGGGGGAACCCCCGTGAGATACAATGAGCAGTACTTC. The rearrangement uses TRBV5-5 and TRBJ2-7; TRBD2 aligns across 12 bases. The CDR3 sequence is 21 residues long. Germline CDR1 is SGHKS and CDR2 is YYEKEE (reference sequence). Trimming removed 0 bases from V and 7 bases from J; junction bases left unmatched: 23.

The chain links TRBV20-1 to TRBJ2-3; 9 nucleotides match TRBD2. The CDR3 covers 16 residues. The trim removed 3 bases at V and 1 base at J, leaving 8 bases unmatched. Germline V gene lookup returns CDR1 DFQATT and CDR2 SNEGSKA (reference sequence). The CDR3: CSASRGSGGRTDTQYF. For the CDR3, the DNA is TGCAGTGCTAGCCGAGGTAGCGGGGGCCGCACAGATACGCAGTATTTT.

This clonotype was picked up a small number of times. The gene calls are TRBV13 and TRBJ2-1; 12 bases line up with TRBD2. Germline assignment: CDR1 PRHDT and CDR2 FYEKMQ (reference sequence). CDR3 size: 14 residues. V shed 7 bases, J shed 8 bases, and the junction held 6 bases outside the gene matches. For the CDR3, the DNA is TGTGCCAGCACCGAACTAGCGGGAGGTGATGAGCAGTTCTTC. It translates to CASTELAGGDEQFF.

The CDR3 DNA follows: TGTGCCAGCAGTTACGCGGGGAATGACAATGAGCAGTACTTC. This encodes CASSYAGNDNEQYF. The chain carries TRBV6-5 and TRBJ2-5; D is perhaps TRBD2 (6 bases). Germline CDR1 reads MNHEY; CDR2 reads SVGAGI. This CDR3 has 14 residues. Trimming removed 2 bases from V and 11 bases from J, with 18 bases in between.

The V call is TRBV7-2, the J call TRBJ2-3, with 13 bases fitting TRBD2. CDR1 and CDR2 (germline): SGHTA, FQGNSA. The CDR3 contains 20 residues. V lost 7 bases and J lost 2; bases outside the gene matches: 18. The DNA for the CDR3 is TGTGCCAGCAACCCGTCAAACTGGGGACTAGCGGGGACTGACACAGATACGCAGTATTTT. It yields the protein CASNPSNWGLAGTDTDTQYF.

The chain carries TRBV20-1 and TRBJ2-5; 10 bases are a match to TRBD2. The V and J ends lost 5 bases and 11 bases, in that order; junction bases with no gene match: 17. Germline V gene lookup returns CDR1 DFQATT and CDR2 SNEGSKA (reference sequence). The CDR3 has 15 residues. The CDR3 spells CSALGSGRIYNEQYF. Here the CDR3 DNA reads TGCAGTGCTCTCGGTAGCGGGAGGATCTACAATGAGCAGTACTTC.

Many counts were recorded for this clonotype. V is TRBV29-1 and J is TRBJ2-7, with no clear D. V was cut by 5 bases and J by 2 bases, with 7 bases left in between. This CDR3 region has 11 residues. The germline gives CDR1 SQVTM, CDR2 ANQGSEA. The CDR3 nucleotides read TGCAGCGTTTTGACACCCTACGAGCAGTACTTC. Protein: CSVLTPYEQYF.

CDR3 nucleotides: TGTGCCAGCAGTGAAGTTTGGCAGGGGTGGTCAGAGACCCAGTACTTC. Protein sequence: CASSEVWQGWSETQYF. The rearrangement joins TRBV2 to TRBJ2-5; D is possibly TRBD1 (6 bases). This CDR3 is 16 amino acids long. Trimming shortened V by 1 base and J by 4 bases, and 16 bases separated the two germline ends. CDR1 SNHLY and CDR2 FYNNEI come from the germline V gene.

The chain has TRBV4-1 and TRBJ2-3, with 9 positions matching TRBD2. Unmatched junction bases numbered 4, after V lost 0 bases and J lost 0 bases. Per the germline V gene, CDR1 is MGHRA and CDR2 is YSYEKL. This CDR3 comprises 17 residues. CDR3 sequence: CASSQETSGASTDTQYF. In nucleotides, the CDR3 is TGCGCCAGCAGCCAAGAGACTAGCGGAGCTAGCACAGATACGCAGTATTTT.

This clonotype has only a few counts. CDR3 DNA: TGTGCCATCAGTGCGGGGGACTACGAGTATTTT. Encoded protein: CAISAGDYEYF. The chain has TRBV10-3 and TRBJ2-3; 7 bases map to TRBD2. The CDR3 spans 11 residues. Germline loops: CDR1 ENHRY, CDR2 SYGVKD. Losses at the gene ends were 4 bases for V and 13 bases for J; bases not matched to a gene: 5.

This clonotype was counted between two and nine times. The rearrangement links TRBV5-1 to TRBJ2-5; TRBD2 matches at 7 bases. The CDR3 runs 20 residues. The V segment lost 2 bases and the J segment 1 base; nucleotides outside the gene matches: 20. Germline CDR1 is SGHRS and CDR2 is YFSETQ. CDR3 protein: CASSFSPPRYGGGPQETQYF. The CDR3 DNA reads as TGCGCCAGCAGCTTTTCCCCCCCACGTTATGGGGGAGGGCCCCAAGAGACCCAGTACTTC.

This clonotype turned up a few times. This rearrangement joins TRBV25-1 to TRBJ2-1, with 13 bases fitting TRBD2. The CDR3 totals 19 residues. CDR1 and CDR2 (germline): MGHDK, SYGVNS. The V segment lost 0 bases and the J segment 3 bases; nucleotides outside the gene matches: 8. The CDR3 DNA follows: TGTGCCAGCAGTGAATATTTCCGGACTAGCGGGAGCGACTACAATGAGCAGTTCTTC. Protein: CASSEYFRTSGSDYNEQFF.

This clonotype was found a few times. The V call is TRBV5-6, the J call TRBJ2-1; 7 positions agree with TRBD2. The V gene end was trimmed by 5 bases and the J gene end by 1 base; junction bases not matched to a gene: 9. Germline CDR1 and CDR2: SGHDT and YYEEEE. The CDR3 length is 16 residues. The CDR3 coding sequence is TGTGCCAGCAGTTACGACGGGAGGCGGTCCTACAATGAGCAGTTCTTC. Translated, it gives CASSYDGRRSYNEQFF.